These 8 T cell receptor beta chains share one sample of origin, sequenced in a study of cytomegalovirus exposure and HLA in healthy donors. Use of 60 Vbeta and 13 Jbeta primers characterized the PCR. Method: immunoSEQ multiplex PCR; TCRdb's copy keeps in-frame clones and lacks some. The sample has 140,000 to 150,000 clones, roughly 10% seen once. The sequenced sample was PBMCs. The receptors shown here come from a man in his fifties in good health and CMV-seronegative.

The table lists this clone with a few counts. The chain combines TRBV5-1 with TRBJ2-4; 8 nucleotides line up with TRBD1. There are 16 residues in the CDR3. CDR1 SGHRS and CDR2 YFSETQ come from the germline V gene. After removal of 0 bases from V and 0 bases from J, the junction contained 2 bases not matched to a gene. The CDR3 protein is CASSLDTGGAKNIQYF. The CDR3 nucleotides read TGCGCCAGCAGCTTGGATACAGGGGGAGCCAAAAACATTCAGTACTTC.

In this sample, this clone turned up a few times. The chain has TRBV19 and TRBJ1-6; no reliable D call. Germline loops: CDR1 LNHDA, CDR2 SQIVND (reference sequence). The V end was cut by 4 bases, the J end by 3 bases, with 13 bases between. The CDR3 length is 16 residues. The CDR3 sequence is CASSNGGPYYNSPLHF. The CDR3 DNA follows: TGTGCCAGTAGTAATGGCGGTCCCTACTATAATTCACCCCTCCACTTT.

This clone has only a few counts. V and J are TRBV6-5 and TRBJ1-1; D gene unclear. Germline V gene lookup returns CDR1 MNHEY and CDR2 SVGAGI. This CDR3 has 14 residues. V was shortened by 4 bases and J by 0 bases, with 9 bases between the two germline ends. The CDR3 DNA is TGTGCCAGCAGTTCTCCAAACTTGAACACTGAAGCTTTCTTT. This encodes CASSSPNLNTEAFF.

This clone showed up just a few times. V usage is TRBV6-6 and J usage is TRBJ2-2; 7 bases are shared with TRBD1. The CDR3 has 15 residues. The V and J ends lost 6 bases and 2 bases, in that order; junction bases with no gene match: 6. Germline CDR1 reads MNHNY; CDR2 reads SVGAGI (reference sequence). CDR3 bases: TGTGCCAGCAGACCCGGGACAGTTAACACCGGGGAGCTGTTTTTT. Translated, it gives CASRPGTVNTGELFF.

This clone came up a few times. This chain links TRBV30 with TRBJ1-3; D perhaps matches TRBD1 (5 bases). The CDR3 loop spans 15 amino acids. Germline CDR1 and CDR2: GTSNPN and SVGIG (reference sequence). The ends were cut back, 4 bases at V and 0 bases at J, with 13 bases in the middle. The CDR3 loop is CAWTGRDTSGNTIYF. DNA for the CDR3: TGTGCCTGGACTGGCAGGGATACCTCTGGAAACACCATATATTTT. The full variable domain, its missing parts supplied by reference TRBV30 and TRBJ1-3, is SQTIHQWPATLVQPVGSPLSLECTVEGTSNPNLYWYRQAAGRGLQLLFYSVGIGQISSEVPQNLSASRPQDRQFILSSKKLLLSDSGFYLCAWTGRDTSGNTIYFGEGSWLTVV.

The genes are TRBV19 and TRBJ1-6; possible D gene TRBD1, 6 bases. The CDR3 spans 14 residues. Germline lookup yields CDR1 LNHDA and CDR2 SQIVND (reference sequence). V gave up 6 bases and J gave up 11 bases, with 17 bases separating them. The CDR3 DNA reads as TGTGCCAGTAGCCCTCCAGGGGCGATGGCACCCCTCCACTTT. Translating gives CASSPPGAMAPLHF.

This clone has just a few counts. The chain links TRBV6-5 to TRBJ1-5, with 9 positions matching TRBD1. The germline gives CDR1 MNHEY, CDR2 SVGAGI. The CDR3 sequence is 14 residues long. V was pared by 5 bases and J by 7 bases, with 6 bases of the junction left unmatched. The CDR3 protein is CASSPGTGLQPQHF. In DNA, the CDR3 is TGTGCCAGCAGTCCCGGGACAGGGCTCCAGCCCCAGCATTTT.

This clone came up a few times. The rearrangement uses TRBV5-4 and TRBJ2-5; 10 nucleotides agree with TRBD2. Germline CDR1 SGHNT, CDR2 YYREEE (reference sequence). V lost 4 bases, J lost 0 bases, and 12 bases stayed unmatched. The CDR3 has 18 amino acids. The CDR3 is CASSLGLAVLGYQETQYF. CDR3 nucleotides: TGTGCCAGCAGCCTCGGACTAGCGGTCCTGGGGTACCAAGAGACCCAGTACTTC.